This paragraph reports one TCR beta chain. Original methodology: Amplification with reference gene primers provided the estimates of nucleated cell counts. Assay: immunoSEQ multiplex PCR; the TCRdb copy retains only in-frame clones and omits some. That table gives V, J and clone size, and the DNA gave D and trimming. The profile covers 250,000 to 350,000 clones, with roughly 84% appearing a single time and approximately 1.5% taken by the ten largest. Seattle's enrolled individuals joined amid active infection and were then monitored longitudinally. The sample belongs to a study of blood T cell repertoires in COVID-19. For the study at large: PBMCs, B-cell-depleted T cells, or T cells provided the cDNA or gDNA that made up the material.

Trimming left V 3 bases short and J 0 bases short, with 12 bases between. Germline V gene lookup returns CDR1 MDHEN and CDR2 SYDVKM. This CDR3 has 15 amino acids. The receptor was isolated from a human donor with COVID-19, enrolled during active disease. The donor label of this sample is uncertain. The chain carries TRBV28 and TRBJ2-7; TRBD2 is a possible D gene (5 bases). Sequenced sample: peripheral blood. The CDR3 DNA follows: TGTGCCAGCAGTTTGACTCGAGGGTTCTCCTACGAGCAGTACTTC. Residues: CASSLTRGFSYEQYF. Using reference TRBV28 and TRBJ2-7 for the parts outside the CDR3, the full variable domain is DVKVTQSSRYLVKRTGEKVFLECVQDMDHENMFWYRQDPGLGLRLIYFSYDVKMKEKGDIPEGYSVSREKKERFSLILESASTNQTSMYLCASSLTRGFSYEQYFGPGTRLTVT.